This is a list of T cell receptor beta chains from one sample in a study of shared clonotypes between healthy human individuals. The protocol was immunoSEQ multiplex PCR, while the TCRdb copy is restricted to in-frame clones and leaves out a portion. The repertoire has about 2.3 million clones, over 85% of them found once; the top ten carry 0.39%. Sequencing was done on a sample of naive CD4+ T cells from PBMCs. The origin of the receptors is a man in his late teens or twenties in good health. Some clones in this sample may be carry-over from other donors' samples. The CDR3 runs from the conserved cysteine through the conserved F or W. D genes are given only for firm matches. Clone sizes are given selectively: once, few, many, or a class where the clone is expanded.

CASRVTTQLASDTQYF	TGTGCCAGCAGGGTGACGACGCAACTAGCCTCAGATACGCAGTATTTT	TRBJ2-3	.	TRBV5-4	.
CASSRPAGGGELFF	TGTGCCAGCAGCCGACCGGCGGGGGGCGGGGAGCTGTTTTTT	TRBJ2-2	TRBD2	TRBV6-5	.
CASSLLRETQYF	TGTGCCAGCAGTTTATTGCGAGAGACCCAGTACTTC	TRBJ2-5	.	TRBV28	.
CASSLQGAITGELFF	TGCGCCAGCAGCTTGCAGGGGGCGATCACCGGGGAGCTGTTTTTT	TRBJ2-2	TRBD1	TRBV5-1	.
CASNKDSTYNEQFF	TGTGCCAGCAATAAGGACAGCACCTACAATGAGCAGTTCTTC	TRBJ2-1	.	TRBV2	.
CASRSASGSQQFF	TGTGCCAGCAGGTCTGCTAGCGGGTCCCAGCAGTTCTTC	TRBJ2-1	TRBD2	TRBV6-1	.
CASSFATSGRDHEQYF	TGCGCCAGCAGCTTCGCAACTAGCGGGAGGGACCACGAGCAGTACTTC	TRBJ2-7	TRBD2	TRBV5-1	once
CASSLFSIWYF	TGTGCCAGCAGCTTATTCAGCATTTGGTATTTT	TRBJ2-3	.	TRBV11-2	.
CASSLTGQGERTDTQYF	TGTGCCAGCAGCTTAACGGGACAGGGGGAGAGGACAGATACGCAGTATTTT	TRBJ2-3	TRBD1	TRBV7-3	once
CASRGGTEAFF	TGTGCCAGCCGGGGGGGCACTGAAGCTTTCTTT	TRBJ1-1	.	TRBV18	.
CASRPLAGGYNEQFF	TGTGCCAGCAGACCCCTAGCGGGAGGATACAATGAGCAGTTCTTC	TRBJ2-1	TRBD2	TRBV28	.